This is a list of T cell receptor beta chains from one sample in a study of radiation and T cells in renal cell carcinoma. Data came from immunoSEQ multiplex PCR; TCRdb stores just in-frame clones and leaves some out. This sample yields 100,000 to 150,000 clones, of which 65% to 85% are seen a single time; approximately 5% belongs to the top ten. The sequenced sample was blood, obtained from a patient whose treatment included radiotherapy and nephrectomy. The source is a man aged 45 to 65 with renal cell carcinoma. Both conserved end residues are part of each CDR3.

cdr3_aa cdr3_length v_call
CASSLRQDNEKLFF 14 TRBV7-9
CASGGSPDNEQFF 13 TRBV5-1
CASWGGNQPQHF 12 TRBV6-1
CASSPPGQGSSNYGYTF 17 TRBV18
CASSERAISTGEQFF 15 TRBV18
CASSFENRVGDIQYF 15 TRBV5-1
CASSPLTGTTEAFF 14 TRBV5-1
CASSDGGLLAKNIQYF 16 TRBV5-4
CASRDASGNNEQFF 14 TRBV2
CASSVTEDTEAFF 13 TRBV2
CARKTNTLDDTQYF 14 TRBV14
CASSSPVKDLLANEQFF 17 TRBV7-9
CASSRWTRDYEQYF 14 TRBV6-6
CASSVGQVYGYTF 13 TRBV2
CASSSQINYGYTF 13 TRBV27
CAISEFAGGYTTNEQFF 17 TRBV10-3
CASSPIGQGGEKLFF 15 TRBV18
CASSSPNTPGDNEQFF 16 TRBV7-9
CASSRGNTEAFF 12 TRBV7-9